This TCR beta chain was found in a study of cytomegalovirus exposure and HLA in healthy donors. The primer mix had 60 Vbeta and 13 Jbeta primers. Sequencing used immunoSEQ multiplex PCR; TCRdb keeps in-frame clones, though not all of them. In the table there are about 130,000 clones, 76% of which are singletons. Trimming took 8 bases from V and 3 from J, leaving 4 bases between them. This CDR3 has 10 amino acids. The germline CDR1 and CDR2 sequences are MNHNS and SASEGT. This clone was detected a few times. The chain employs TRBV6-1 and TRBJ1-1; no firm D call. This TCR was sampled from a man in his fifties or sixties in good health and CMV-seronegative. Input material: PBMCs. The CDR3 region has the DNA TGTGCCAGCTCTGACACTGAAGCTTTCTTT. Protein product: CASSDTEAFF.